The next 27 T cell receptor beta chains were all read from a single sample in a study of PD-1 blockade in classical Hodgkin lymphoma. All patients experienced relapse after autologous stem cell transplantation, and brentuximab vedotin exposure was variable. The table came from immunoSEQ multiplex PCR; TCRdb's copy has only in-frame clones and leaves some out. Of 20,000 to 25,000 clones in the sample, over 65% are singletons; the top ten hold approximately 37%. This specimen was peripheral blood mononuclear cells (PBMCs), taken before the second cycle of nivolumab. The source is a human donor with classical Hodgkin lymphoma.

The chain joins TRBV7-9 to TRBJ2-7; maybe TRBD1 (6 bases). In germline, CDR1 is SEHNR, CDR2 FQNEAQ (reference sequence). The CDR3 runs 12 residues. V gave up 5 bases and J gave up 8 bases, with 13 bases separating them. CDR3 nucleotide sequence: TGTGCCAGCAGCCGAGCAGGGGCGAAGCAGTACTTC. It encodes CASSRAGAKQYF.

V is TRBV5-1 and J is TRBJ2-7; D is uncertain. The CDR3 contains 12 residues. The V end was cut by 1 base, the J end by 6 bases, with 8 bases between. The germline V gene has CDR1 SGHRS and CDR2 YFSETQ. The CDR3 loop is CASSLYGLEQYF. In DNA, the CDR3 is TGCGCCAGCAGCTTGTACGGGCTCGAGCAGTACTTC.

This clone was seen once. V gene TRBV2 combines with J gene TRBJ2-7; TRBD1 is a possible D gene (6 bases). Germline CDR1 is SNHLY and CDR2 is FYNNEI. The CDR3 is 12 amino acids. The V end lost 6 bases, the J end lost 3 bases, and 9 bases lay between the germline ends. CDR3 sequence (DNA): TGTGCCAGCAGATTGGACAGCTACGAGCAGTACTTC. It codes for CASRLDSYEQYF.

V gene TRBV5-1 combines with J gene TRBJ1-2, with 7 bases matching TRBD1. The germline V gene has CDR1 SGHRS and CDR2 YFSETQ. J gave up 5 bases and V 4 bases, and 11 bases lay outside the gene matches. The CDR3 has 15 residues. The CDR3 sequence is CASSQEPGQRYGYTF. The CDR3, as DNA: TGCGCCAGCAGCCAAGAACCGGGACAGCGATATGGCTACACCTTC.

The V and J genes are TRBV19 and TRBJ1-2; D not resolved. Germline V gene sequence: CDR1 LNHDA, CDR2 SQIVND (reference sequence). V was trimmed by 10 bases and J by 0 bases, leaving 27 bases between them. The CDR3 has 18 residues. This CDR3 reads CATPGRHPRNPPNYGYTF. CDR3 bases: TGTGCCACCCCTGGGAGGCACCCAAGAAATCCCCCTAACTATGGCTACACCTTC.

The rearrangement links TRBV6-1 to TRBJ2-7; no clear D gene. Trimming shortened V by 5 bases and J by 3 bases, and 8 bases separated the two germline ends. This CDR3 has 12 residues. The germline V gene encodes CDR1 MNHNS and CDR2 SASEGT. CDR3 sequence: CASSTVSYEQYF. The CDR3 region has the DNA TGTGCCAGCAGTACCGTCAGCTACGAGCAGTACTTC.

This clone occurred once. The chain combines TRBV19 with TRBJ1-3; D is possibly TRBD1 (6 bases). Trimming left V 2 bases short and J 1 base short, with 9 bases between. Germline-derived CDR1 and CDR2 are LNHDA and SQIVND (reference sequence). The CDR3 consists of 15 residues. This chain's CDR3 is CASSIWGASGNTIYF. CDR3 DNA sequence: TGTGCCAGTAGTATATGGGGGGCATCTGGAAACACCATATATTTT.

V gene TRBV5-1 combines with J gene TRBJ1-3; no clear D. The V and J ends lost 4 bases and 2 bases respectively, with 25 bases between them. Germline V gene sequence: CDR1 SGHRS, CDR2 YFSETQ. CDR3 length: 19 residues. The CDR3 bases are TGCGCCAGCAGCCGCCAACTTCTGACCGGGGAAGGACCTGGAAACACCATATATTTT. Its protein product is CASSRQLLTGEGPGNTIYF.

For the CDR3, the DNA is TGCGCCAGCAGCCAAGATGGCTCCCGCACAGATACGCAGTATTTT. Translated: CASSQDGSRTDTQYF. This chain uses TRBV4-1 with TRBJ2-3; D gene unclear. V lost 0 bases and J 1 base, leaving 8 bases between the germline ends. CDR3 length: 15 amino acids. Germline V gives CDR1 MGHRA, CDR2 YSYEKL.

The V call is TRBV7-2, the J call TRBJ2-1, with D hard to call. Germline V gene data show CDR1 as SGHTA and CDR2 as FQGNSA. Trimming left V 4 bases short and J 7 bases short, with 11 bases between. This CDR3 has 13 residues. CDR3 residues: CASSSFERNEQFF. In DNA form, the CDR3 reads TGTGCCAGCAGCTCGTTTGAGAGGAATGAGCAGTTCTTC.

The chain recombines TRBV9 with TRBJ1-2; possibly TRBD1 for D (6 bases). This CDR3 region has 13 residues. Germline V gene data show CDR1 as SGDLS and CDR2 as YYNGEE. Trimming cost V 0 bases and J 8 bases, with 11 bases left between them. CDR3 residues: CASSVEGGHGYTF. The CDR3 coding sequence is TGTGCCAGCAGCGTAGAAGGGGGGCACGGCTACACCTTC.

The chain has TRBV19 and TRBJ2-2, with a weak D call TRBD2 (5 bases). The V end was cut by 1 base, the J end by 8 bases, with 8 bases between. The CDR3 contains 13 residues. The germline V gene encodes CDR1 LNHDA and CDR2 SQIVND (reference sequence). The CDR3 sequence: CASSIGGLGELFF. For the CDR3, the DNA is TGTGCCAGTAGTATAGGAGGGCTTGGGGAGCTGTTTTTT. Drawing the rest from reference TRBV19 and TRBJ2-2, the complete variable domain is DGGITQSPKYLFRKEGQNVTLSCEQNLNHDAMYWYRQDPGQGLRLIYYSQIVNDFQKGDIAEGYSVSREKKESFPLTVTSAQKNPTAFYLCASSIGGLGELFFGEGSRLTVL.

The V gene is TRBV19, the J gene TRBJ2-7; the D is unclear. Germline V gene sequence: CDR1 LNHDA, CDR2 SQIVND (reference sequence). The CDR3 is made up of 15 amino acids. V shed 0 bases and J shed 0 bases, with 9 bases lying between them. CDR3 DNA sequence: TGTGCCAGTAGTATAGATTTACGTTCCTCCTACGAGCAGTACTTC. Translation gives CASSIDLRSSYEQYF. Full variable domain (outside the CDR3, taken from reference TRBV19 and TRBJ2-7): DGGITQSPKYLFRKEGQNVTLSCEQNLNHDAMYWYRQDPGQGLRLIYYSQIVNDFQKGDIAEGYSVSREKKESFPLTVTSAQKNPTAFYLCASSIDLRSSYEQYFGPGTRLTVT.

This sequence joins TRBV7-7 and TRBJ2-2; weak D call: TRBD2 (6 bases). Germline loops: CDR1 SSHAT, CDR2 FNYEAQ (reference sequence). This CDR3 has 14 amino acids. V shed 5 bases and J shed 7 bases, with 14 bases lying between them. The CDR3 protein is CASSTQTAGGELFF. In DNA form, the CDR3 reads TGTGCCAGCAGCACCCAGACAGCGGGCGGGGAGCTGTTTTTT.

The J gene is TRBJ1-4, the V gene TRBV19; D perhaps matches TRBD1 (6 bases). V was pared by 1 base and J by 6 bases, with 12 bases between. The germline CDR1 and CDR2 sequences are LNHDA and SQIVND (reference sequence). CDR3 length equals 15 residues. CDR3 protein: CASSIGKPGDEKLFF. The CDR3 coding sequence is TGTGCCAGTAGTATAGGGAAGCCAGGGGATGAAAAACTGTTTTTT.

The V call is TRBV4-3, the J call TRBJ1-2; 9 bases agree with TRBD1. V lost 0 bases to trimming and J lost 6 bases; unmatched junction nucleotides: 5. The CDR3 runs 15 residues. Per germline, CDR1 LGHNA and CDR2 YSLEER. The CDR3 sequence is CASSQEEGQGDGYTF. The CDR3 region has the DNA TGCGCCAGCAGCCAAGAGGAGGGACAGGGAGATGGCTACACCTTC.

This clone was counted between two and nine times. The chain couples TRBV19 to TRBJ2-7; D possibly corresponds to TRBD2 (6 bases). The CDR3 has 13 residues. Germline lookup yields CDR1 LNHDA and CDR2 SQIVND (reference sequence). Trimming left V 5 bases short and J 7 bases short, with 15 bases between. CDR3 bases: TGTGCCAGTAGTTTGGGGGGATCGCGAGAGCAGTACTTC. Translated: CASSLGGSREQYF. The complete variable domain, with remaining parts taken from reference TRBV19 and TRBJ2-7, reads DGGITQSPKYLFRKEGQNVTLSCEQNLNHDAMYWYRQDPGQGLRLIYYSQIVNDFQKGDIAEGYSVSREKKESFPLTVTSAQKNPTAFYLCASSLGGSREQYFGPGTRLTVT.

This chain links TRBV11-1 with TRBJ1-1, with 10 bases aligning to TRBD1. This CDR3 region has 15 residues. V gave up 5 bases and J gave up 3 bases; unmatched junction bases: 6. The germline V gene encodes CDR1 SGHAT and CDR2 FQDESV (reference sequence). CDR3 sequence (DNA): TGTGCCAGCAGCCATCAGACAGGGGGCGACACTGAAGCTTTCTTT. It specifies CASSHQTGGDTEAFF.

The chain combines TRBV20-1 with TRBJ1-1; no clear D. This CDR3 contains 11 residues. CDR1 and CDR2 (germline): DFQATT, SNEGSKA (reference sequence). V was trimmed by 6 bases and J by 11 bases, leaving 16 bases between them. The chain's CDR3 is CSAVDAPRAFF. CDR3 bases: TGCAGTGCCGTTGACGCACCGAGGGCTTTCTTT.

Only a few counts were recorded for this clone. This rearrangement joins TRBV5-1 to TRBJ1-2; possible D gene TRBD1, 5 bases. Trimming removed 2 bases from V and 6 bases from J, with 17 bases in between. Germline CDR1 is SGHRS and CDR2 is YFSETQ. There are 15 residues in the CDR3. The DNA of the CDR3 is TGCGCCAGCAGCTTAAACTCAGGGATTGTCGATGGCTACACCTTC. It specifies CASSLNSGIVDGYTF.

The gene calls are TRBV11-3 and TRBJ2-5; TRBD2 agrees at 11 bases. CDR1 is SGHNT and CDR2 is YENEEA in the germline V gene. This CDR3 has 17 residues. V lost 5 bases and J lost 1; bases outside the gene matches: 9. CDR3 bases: TGTGCCAGCAGCCTTGGGGCGCTAGCGGGGGGCCAAGAGACCCAGTACTTC. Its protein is CASSLGALAGGQETQYF.

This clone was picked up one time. The CDR3 DNA is TGTGCCTGGAGTGTACCCGGGTTAGAGACCCAGTACTTC. Translating gives CAWSVPGLETQYF. V gene TRBV30 combines with J gene TRBJ2-5; D gene ambiguous. CDR3 length: 13 amino acids. CDR1 GTSNPN and CDR2 SVGIG come from the germline V gene (reference sequence). Trimming removed 0 bases from V and 4 bases from J, with 9 bases in between.

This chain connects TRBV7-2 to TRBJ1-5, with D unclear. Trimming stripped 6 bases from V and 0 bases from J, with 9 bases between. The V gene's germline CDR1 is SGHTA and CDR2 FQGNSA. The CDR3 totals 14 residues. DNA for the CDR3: TGTGCCAGCAGACGGGATTATAGCAATCAGCCCCAGCATTTT. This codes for CASRRDYSNQPQHF.

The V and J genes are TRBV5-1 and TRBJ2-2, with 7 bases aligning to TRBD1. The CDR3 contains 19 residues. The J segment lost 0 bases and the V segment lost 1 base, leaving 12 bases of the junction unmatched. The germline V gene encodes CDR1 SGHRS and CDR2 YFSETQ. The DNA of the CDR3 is TGCGCCAGCAGCTTGAGGGGCGACAGGGTCTACGCGAACACCGGGGAGCTGTTTTTT. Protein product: CASSLRGDRVYANTGELFF.

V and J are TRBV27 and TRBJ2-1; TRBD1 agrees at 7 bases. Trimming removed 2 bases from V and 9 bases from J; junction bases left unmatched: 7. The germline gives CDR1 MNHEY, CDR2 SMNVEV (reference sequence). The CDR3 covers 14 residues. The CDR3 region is CASSLLNRGSEQFF. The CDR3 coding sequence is TGTGCCAGCAGTTTACTCAACAGGGGAAGTGAGCAGTTCTTC.

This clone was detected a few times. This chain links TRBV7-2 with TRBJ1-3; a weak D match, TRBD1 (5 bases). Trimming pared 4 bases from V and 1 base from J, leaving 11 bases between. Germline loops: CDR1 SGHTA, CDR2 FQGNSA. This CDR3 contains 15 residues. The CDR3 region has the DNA TGTGCCAGCAGCTCAGAGGGGCGTTCTGGAAACACCATATATTTT. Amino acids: CASSSEGRSGNTIYF. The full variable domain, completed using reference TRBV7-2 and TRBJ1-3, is GAGVSQSPSNKVTEKGKDVELRCDPISGHTALYWYRQSLGQGLEFLIYFQGNSAPDKSGLPSDRFSAERTGGSVSTLTIQRTQQEDSAVYLCASSSEGRSGNTIYFGEGSWLTVV.

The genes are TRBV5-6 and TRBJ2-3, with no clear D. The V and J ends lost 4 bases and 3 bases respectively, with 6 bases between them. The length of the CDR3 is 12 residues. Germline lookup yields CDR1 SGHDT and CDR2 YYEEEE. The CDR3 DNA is TGTGCCAGCAGCCGTCTGACAGATACGCAGTATTTT. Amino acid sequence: CASSRLTDTQYF.